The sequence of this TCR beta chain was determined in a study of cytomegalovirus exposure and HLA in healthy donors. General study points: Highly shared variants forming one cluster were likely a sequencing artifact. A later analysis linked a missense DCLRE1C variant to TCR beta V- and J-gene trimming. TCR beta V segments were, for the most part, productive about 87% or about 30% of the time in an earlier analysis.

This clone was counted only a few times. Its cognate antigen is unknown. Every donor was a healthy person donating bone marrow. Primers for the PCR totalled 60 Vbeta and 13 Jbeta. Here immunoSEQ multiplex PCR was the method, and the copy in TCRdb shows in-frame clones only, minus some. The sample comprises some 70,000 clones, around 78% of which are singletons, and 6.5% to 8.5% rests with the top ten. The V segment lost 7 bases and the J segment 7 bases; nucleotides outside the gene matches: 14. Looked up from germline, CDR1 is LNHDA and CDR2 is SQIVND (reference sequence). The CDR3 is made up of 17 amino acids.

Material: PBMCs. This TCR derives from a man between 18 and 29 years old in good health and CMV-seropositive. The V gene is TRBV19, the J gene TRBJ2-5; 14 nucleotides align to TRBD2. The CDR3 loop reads CASTGRAGLAGERTQYF. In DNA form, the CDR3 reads TGTGCCAGTACTGGAAGGGCGGGACTAGCGGGAGAGAGGACCCAGTACTTC. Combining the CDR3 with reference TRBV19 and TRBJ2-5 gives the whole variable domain DGGITQSPKYLFRKEGQNVTLSCEQNLNHDAMYWYRQDPGQGLRLIYYSQIVNDFQKGDIAEGYSVSREKKESFPLTVTSAQKNPTAFYLCASTGRAGLAGERTQYFGPGTRLLVL.